This section outlines one T cell receptor beta chain sequence together with its context. Its antigen remains unidentified. This specimen comes from a study of cytomegalovirus exposure and HLA in healthy donors. Whole-study findings and limits: Upon later analysis, HLA-associated TCR beta chains proved more clonally expanded than other, equally common chains. In an earlier analysis, about 87% or about 30%: the productive usage of most TCR beta V segments.

The PCR made use of 60 Vbeta and 13 Jbeta primers. The method was immunoSEQ multiplex PCR; TCRdb's version includes in-frame clones alone and lacks a portion of them. The top ten hold about 10% of the sample, which has about 100,000 clones, roughly 82% seen once. Trimming cost V 6 bases and J 1 base; bases outside gene matches: 2. Germline loops: CDR1 KGHSH, CDR2 LQKENI. CDR3 size: 14 residues. V is TRBV18 and J is TRBJ2-3; 9 nucleotides align to TRBD1. The clonotype comes from a man aged 50-59 years in good health and CMV-seronegative. Input material: PBMCs. CDR3 bases: TGTGCCAGCTCCGGACAGGGGCGCACAGATACGCAGTATTTT. As protein: CASSGQGRTDTQYF.